This T cell receptor (beta chain) was profiled in a study of blood T cell repertoires in COVID-19. At the level of the study: In each case, the material was cDNA or gDNA derived from T cells, B-cell-depleted T cells, or PBMCs.

Authors' data handling: Reference gene primers were amplified, and this amplification served to estimate nucleated cell counts. Only in-frame clones appear in the TCRdb table, and some are missing; sequencing was by immunoSEQ multiplex PCR. That table supplies the V and J calls and clone size; D and trimming were determined from the DNA. The sample contains 150,000 to 200,000 clones, more than 75% of which appear only once. This clonotype originated in a human donor in a cohort sampled during active COVID-19. Sequencing was done on a sample of peripheral blood.

For the CDR3, the DNA is TGTGCCACCAGTGATTTCGGCGGGGGAGGTCCAGATACGCAGTATTTT. Residues: CATSDFGGGGPDTQYF. The rearrangement links TRBV24-1 to TRBJ2-3; 7 bases fit TRBD2. With V trimmed by 1 base and J by 4 bases, 7 bases remained unmatched. Per germline, CDR1 KGHDR and CDR2 SFDVKD. CDR3 length: 16 residues.